This T cell receptor (beta chain) was sequenced for a study of shared clonotypes between healthy human individuals. The CDR3 runs to 17 residues. CDR1 and CDR2 from the germline V gene are SGHAT and FQNNGV. After removal of 7 bases from V and 6 bases from J, the junction contained 9 bases not matched to a gene. Replicate PCRs run on sorted subsets employed around 200 ng DNA, some 33,000 T cell genomes. Profiling relied on immunoSEQ multiplex PCR, and the TCRdb table lists in-frame clones only, not all of them. The table lists some 2,500,000 clones, about nine tenths of them singletons, with approximately 0.39% in the top ten. This clone was found once.

The sequenced material came from naive CD4+ T cells from PBMCs. Subset in this sample: CD45RA+ positively selected. The chain employs TRBV11-2 and TRBJ2-1, with 16 bases identical to TRBD2. The source is a man between 18 and 29 years old in good health. Some clones in this sample may be carry-over from other donors' samples. The CDR3 region has the DNA TGTGCCAGCACCCAGGGGACTAGCGGGAGGGCCGGCAATGAGCAGTTCTTC. It is translated as CASTQGTSGRAGNEQFF.